This T cell receptor (beta chain) was identified in a study of blood T cell repertoires in COVID-19. V lost 6 bases and J 3 bases, leaving 17 bases between the germline ends. CDR1 LNHDA and CDR2 SQIVND come from the germline V gene (reference sequence). The CDR3 runs to 15 residues. In the original workflow: Counts of nucleated cells, estimated from reference gene primer amplification, were obtained. Some clones are missing from TCRdb's copy, which holds only in-frame ones; the method was immunoSEQ multiplex PCR. V and J calls and clone size follow that table, whereas D and trimming were derived from the DNA. The sample records around 62,000 clones, under 95% being singletons.

This TCR was recovered from a man between 65 and 85 years old with active COVID-19. The chain combines TRBV19 with TRBJ1-1, with D perhaps matching TRBD1 (5 bases). The sample taken for sequencing was peripheral blood. The CDR3 nucleotides read TGTGCCAGTAGCCCGGCCCTGACAGCCTACACTGAAGCTTTCTTT. It specifies CASSPALTAYTEAFF.